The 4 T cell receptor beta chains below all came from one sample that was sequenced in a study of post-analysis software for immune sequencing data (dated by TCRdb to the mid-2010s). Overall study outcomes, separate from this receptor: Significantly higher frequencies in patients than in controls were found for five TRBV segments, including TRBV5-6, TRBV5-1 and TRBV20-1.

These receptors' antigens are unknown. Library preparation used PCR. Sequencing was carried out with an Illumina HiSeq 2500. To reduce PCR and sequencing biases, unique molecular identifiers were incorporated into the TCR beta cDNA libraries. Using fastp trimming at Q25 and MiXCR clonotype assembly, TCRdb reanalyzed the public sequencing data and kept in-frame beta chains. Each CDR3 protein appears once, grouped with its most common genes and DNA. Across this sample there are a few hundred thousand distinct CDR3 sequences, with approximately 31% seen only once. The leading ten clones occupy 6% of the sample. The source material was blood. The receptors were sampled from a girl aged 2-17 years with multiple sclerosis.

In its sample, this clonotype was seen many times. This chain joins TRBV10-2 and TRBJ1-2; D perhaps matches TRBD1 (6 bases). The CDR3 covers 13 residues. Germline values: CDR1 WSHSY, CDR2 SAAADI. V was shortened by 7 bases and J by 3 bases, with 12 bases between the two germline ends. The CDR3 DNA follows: TGCGCCAGCACCAGGGGCAATTACTATGGCTACACCTTC. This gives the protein CASTRGNYYGYTF.

For the CDR3, the DNA is TGTGCCAGCAGCTTGCACCCGAGATCACCCCTCCACTTT. This gives the protein CASSLHPRSPLHF. This chain connects TRBV5-5 to TRBJ1-6, with D unresolved. The V end lost 1 base, the J end lost 10 bases, and 9 bases lay between the germline ends. Germline CDR1 is SGHKS and CDR2 is YYEKEE (reference sequence). The CDR3 totals 13 residues.

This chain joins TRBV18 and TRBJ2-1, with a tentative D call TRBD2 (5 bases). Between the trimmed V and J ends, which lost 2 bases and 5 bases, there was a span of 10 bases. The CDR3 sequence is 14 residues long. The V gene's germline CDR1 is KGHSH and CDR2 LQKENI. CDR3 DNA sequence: TGTGCCAGCTCACCAATCATGAGGGACAATGAGCAGTTCTTC. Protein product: CASSPIMRDNEQFF.

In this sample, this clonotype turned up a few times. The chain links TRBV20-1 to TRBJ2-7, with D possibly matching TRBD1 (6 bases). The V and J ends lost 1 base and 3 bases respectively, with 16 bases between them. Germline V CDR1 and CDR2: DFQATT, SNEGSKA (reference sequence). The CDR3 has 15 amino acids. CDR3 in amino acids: CSARAPAGAFYEQYF. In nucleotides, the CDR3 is TGCAGTGCTAGAGCTCCGGCAGGGGCGTTCTACGAGCAGTACTTC.